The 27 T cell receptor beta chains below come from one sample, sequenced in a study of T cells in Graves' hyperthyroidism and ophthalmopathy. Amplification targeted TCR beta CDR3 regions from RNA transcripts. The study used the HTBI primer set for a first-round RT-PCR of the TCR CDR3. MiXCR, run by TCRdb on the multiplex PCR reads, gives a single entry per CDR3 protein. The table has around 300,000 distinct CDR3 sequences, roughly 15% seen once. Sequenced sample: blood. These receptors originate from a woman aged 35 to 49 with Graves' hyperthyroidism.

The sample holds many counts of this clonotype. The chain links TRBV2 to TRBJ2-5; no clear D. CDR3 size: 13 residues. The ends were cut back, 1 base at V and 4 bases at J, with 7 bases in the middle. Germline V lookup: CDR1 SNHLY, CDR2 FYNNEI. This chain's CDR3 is CASSEEGRETQYF. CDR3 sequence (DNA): TGTGCCAGCAGTGAAGAGGGAAGAGAGACCCAGTACTTC.

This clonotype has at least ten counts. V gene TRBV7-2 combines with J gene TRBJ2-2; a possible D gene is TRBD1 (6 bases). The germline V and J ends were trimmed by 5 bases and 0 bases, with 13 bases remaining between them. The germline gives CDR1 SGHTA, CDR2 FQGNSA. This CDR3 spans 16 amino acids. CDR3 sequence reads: CASSKTGTTNTGELFF. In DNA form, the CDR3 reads TGTGCCAGCAGCAAAACCGGGACAACGAACACCGGGGAGCTGTTTTTT.

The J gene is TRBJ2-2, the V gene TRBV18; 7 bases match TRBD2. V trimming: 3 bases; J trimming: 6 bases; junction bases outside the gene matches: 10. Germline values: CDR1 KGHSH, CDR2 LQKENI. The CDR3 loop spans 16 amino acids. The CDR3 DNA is TGTGCCAGCTCACCCCCTCAAGGCGGGAGTGCCGGGGAGCTGTTTTTT. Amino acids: CASSPPQGGSAGELFF.

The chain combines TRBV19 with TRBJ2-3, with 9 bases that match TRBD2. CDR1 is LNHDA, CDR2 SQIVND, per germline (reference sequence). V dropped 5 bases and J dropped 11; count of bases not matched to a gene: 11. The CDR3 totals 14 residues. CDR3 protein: CASSLAGWGEVQYF. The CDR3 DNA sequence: TGTGCCAGTAGTCTAGCGGGATGGGGAGAGGTGCAGTATTTT.

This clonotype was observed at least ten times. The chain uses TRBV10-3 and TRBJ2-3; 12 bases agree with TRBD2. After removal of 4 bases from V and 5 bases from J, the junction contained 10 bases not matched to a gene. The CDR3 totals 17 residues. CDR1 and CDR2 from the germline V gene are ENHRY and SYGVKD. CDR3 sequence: CAISAPSGRALGDTQYF. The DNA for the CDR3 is TGTGCCATCAGTGCTCCTAGCGGGAGGGCCTTGGGAGATACGCAGTATTTT.

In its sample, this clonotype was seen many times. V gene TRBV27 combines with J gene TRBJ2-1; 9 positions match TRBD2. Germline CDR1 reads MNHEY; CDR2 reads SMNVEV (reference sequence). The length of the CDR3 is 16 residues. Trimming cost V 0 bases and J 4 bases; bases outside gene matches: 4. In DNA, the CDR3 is TGTGCCAGCAGTTTATCTAGCGGGGGCCCGTACAATGAGCAGTTCTTC. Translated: CASSLSSGGPYNEQFF.

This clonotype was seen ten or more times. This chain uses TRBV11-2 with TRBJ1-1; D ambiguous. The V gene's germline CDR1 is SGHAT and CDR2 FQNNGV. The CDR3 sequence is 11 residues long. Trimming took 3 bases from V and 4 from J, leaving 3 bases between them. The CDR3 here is CASSFLTEAFF. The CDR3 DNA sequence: TGTGCCAGCAGCTTTCTCACTGAAGCTTTCTTT.

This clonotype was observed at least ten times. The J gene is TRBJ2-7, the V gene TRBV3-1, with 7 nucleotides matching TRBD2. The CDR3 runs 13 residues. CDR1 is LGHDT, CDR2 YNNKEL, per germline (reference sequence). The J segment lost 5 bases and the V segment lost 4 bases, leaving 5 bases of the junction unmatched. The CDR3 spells CASSRTSSNEQYF. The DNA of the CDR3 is TGTGCCAGCAGCCGGACTAGTTCAAACGAGCAGTACTTC.

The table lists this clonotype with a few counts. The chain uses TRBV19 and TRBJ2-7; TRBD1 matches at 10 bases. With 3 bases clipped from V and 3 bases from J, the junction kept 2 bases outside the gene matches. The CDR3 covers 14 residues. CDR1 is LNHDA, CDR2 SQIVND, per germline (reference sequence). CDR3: CASSMRTGGYEQYF. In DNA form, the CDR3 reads TGTGCCAGTAGTATGAGGACAGGGGGCTACGAGCAGTACTTC.

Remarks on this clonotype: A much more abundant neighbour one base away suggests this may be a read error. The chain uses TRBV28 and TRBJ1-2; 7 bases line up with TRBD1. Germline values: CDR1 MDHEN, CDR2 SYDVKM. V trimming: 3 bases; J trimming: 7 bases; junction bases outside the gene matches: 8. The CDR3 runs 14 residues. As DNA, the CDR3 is TGTGCCAGCAGTTTCAGGACAGGAGGAAGTGGCTACACCTTC. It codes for CASSFRTGGSGYTF.

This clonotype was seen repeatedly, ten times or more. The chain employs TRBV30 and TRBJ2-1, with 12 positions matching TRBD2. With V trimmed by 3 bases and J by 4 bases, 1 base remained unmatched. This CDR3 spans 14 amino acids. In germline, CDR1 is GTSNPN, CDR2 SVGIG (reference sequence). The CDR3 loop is CAWRTSGSYNEQFF. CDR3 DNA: TGTGCCTGGAGGACTAGCGGGAGTTACAATGAGCAGTTCTTC.

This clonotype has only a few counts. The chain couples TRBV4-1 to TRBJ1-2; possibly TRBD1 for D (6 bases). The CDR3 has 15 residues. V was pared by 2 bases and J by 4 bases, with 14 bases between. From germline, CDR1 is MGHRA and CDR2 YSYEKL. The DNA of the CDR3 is TGCGCCAGCAGCCAAACAACAGGGCAACCCTATGGCTACACCTTC. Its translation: CASSQTTGQPYGYTF.

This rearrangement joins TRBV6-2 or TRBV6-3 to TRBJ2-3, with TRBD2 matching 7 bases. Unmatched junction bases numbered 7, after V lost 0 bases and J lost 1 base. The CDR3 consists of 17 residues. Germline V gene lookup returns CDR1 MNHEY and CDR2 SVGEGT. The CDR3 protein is CASSYSSGLAGTDTQYF. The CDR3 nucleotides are TGTGCCAGCAGTTACTCGAGTGGGCTAGCGGGCACAGATACGCAGTATTTT.

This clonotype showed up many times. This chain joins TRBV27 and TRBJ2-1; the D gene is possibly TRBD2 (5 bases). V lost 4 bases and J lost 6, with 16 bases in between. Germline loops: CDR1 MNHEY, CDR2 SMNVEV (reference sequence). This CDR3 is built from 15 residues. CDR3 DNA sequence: TGTGCCAGCAGTTCTGTGAGACTACAAGTCAATGAGCAGTTCTTC. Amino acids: CASSSVRLQVNEQFF.

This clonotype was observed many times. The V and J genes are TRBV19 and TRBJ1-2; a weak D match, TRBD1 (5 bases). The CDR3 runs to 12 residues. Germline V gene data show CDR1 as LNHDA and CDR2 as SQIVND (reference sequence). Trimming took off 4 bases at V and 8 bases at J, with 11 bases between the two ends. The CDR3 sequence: CASSTRQNGYTF. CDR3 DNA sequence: TGTGCCAGTAGTACCAGACAGAACGGCTACACCTTC.

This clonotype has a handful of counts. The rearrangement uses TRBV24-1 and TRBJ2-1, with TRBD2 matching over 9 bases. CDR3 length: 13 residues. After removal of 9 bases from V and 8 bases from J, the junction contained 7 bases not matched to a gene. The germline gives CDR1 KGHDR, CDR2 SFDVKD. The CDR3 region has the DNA TGTGCCACCTCGGGACTAGCTCGTGATGAGCAGTTCTTC. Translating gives CATSGLARDEQFF.

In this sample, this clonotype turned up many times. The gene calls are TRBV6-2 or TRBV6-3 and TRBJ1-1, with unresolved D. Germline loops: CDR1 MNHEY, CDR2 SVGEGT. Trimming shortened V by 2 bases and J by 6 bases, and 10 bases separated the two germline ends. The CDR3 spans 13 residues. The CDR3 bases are TGTGCCAGCAGTTACAGGGAGTGGGCTGAAGCTTTCTTT. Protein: CASSYREWAEAFF.

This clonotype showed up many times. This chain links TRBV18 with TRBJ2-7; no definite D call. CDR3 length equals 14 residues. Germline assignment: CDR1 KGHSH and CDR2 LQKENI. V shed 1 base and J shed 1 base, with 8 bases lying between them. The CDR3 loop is CASSPREASYEQYF. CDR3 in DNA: TGTGCCAGCTCACCACGAGAAGCTTCCTACGAGCAGTACTTC.

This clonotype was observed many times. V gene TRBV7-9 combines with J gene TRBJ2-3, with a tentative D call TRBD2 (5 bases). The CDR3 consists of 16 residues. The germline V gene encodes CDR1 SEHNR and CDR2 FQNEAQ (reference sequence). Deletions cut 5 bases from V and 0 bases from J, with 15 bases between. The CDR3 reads CASSPPEGESTDTQYF. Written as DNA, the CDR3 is TGTGCCAGCAGCCCCCCTGAGGGAGAGAGCACAGATACGCAGTATTTT.

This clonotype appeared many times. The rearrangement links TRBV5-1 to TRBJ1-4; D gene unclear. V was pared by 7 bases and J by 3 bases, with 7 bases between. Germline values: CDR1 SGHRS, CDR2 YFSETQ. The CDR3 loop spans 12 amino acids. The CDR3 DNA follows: TGCGCCAGCCGCCGGCCTAATGAAAAACTGTTTTTT. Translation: CASRRPNEKLFF.

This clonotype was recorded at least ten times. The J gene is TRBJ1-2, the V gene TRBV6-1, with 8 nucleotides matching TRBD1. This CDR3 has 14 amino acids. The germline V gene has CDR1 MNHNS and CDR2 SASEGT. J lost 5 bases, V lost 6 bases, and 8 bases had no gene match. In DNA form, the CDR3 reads TGTGCCAGCAGCAGACTAGGACAGGGTTATGGCTACACCTTC. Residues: CASSRLGQGYGYTF.

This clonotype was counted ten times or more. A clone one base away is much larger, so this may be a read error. CDR3: CASSSLAGVAKDTQYF. CDR3 coding DNA: TGTGCCAGCAGCAGCCTAGCGGGAGTGGCTAAAGATACGCAGTATTTT. This chain joins TRBV6-1 and TRBJ2-3, with TRBD2 matching 10 bases. Germline trimming cut 6 bases from V and 5 bases from J; bases unmatched to any gene: 11. Germline V gene data show CDR1 as MNHNS and CDR2 as SASEGT. The CDR3 sequence is 16 residues long.

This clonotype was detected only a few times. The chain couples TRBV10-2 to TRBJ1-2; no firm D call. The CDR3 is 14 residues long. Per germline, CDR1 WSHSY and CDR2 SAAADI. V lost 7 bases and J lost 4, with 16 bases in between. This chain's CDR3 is CASNPSRLAYGYTF. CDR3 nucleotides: TGCGCCAGCAACCCCTCCAGGCTCGCCTATGGCTACACCTTC.

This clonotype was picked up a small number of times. The CDR3 loop is CASSIKRGPNTGELFF. The DNA of the CDR3 is TGTGCCAGTAGTATCAAGAGGGGCCCGAACACCGGGGAGCTGTTTTTT. V is TRBV19 and J is TRBJ2-2, with D tentatively TRBD1 or TRBD2 (5 bases each). Trimming stripped 3 bases from V and 0 bases from J, with 11 bases between. The CDR3 extends over 16 amino acids. Germline V CDR1 and CDR2: LNHDA, SQIVND (reference sequence).

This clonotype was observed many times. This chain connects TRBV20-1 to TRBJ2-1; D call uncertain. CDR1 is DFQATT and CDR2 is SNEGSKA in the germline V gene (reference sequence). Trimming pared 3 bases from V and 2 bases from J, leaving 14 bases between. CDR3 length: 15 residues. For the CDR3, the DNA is TGCAGTGCTAGCCCTCGCGCGCTACCCTACAATGAGCAGTTCTTC. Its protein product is CSASPRALPYNEQFF.

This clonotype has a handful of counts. The CDR3 DNA reads TGCGCCAGCAGCCAACCCTGGACAGGGGGTCAAGAGACCCAGTACTTC. The encoded protein is CASSQPWTGGQETQYF. The rearrangement links TRBV4-1 to TRBJ2-5, with TRBD1 matching over 10 bases. The CDR3 totals 16 residues. The germline CDR1 and CDR2 sequences are MGHRA and YSYEKL. With 2 bases clipped from V and 2 bases from J, the junction kept 5 bases outside the gene matches.

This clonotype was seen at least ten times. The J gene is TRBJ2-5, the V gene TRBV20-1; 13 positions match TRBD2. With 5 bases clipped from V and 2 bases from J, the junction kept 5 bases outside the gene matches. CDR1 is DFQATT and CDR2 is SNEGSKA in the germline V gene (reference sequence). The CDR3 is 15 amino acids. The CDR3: CSAWTSGGRQETQYF. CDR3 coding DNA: TGCAGTGCTTGGACTAGCGGGGGTCGGCAAGAGACCCAGTACTTC.